A single sample gave rise to the 20 T cell receptor beta chains below, sequenced in a study of OX40 agonist ivuxolimab in advanced cancers. Libraries were built with the immunoSEQ multiplex PCR assay. TCRdb limited this immuneACCESS table to in-frame rearrangements with V and J called. A share of clones is missing; checked studies link under half to unresolved V genes, and the rest is unexplained. The sample contains approximately 20,000 clones, around nine tenths of them found a single time. The ten largest clonotypes hold approximately 20% of the sample. The specimen was CD4+ or CD8+ T cells sorted from blood, collected in a trial of the OX40 agonist ivuxolimab. These receptors were collected from an adult with an advanced solid tumor such as melanoma, head and neck, liver or kidney cancer.

CDR3 in DNA: TGTGCCAGCAGCCAGCTAGCGGGGGGCTACACAGATACGCAGTATTTT. It codes for CASSQLAGGYTDTQYF. The chain has TRBV28 and TRBJ2-3; 11 bases are a match to TRBD2. CDR1 is MDHEN and CDR2 is SYDVKM in the germline V gene. This CDR3 contains 16 residues. J gave up 2 bases and V 6 bases, and 7 bases lay outside the gene matches.

The rearrangement joins TRBV29-1 to TRBJ1-4; TRBD1 matches at 7 bases. CDR1 and CDR2 from the germline V gene are SQVTM and ANQGSEA. There are 16 residues in the CDR3. J gave up 6 bases and V 7 bases, and 17 bases lay outside the gene matches. DNA for the CDR3: TGCAGCGCCCTGGCCCGCCCGGAGGGGGCTCATGAAAAACTGTTTTTT. It translates to CSALARPEGAHEKLFF.

The chain couples TRBV6-5 to TRBJ2-1; the match to TRBD2 covers 8 bases. V was pared by 6 bases and J by 4 bases, with 5 bases of the junction left unmatched. The CDR3 totals 14 residues. Germline CDR1 reads MNHEY; CDR2 reads SVGAGI. This CDR3 reads CASSLAGRYNEQFF. As DNA, the CDR3 is TGTGCCAGCAGCTTAGCGGGAAGGTACAATGAGCAGTTCTTC.

This clone was seen just once. V usage is TRBV14 and J usage is TRBJ1-1; D might be TRBD1 (5 bases). The ends were cut back, 4 bases at V and 6 bases at J, with 15 bases in the middle. The CDR3 consists of 14 residues. Germline lookup yields CDR1 SGHDN and CDR2 FVKESK. The CDR3 is CASSPGTRMSEAFF. The CDR3 nucleotides read TGTGCCAGCAGCCCCGGGACCCGCATGTCTGAAGCTTTCTTT.

The chain carries TRBV2 and TRBJ1-2; perhaps TRBD1 as D (5 bases). The germline V gene encodes CDR1 SNHLY and CDR2 FYNNEI. The CDR3 totals 15 residues. V lost 3 bases, J lost 0 bases, and 11 bases lay in between. The CDR3 nucleotides read TGTGCCAGCAGTGAGAGTGGGGGGACTAACTATGGCTACACCTTC. This gives the protein CASSESGGTNYGYTF.

The chain couples TRBV6-1 to TRBJ1-2; D remains unclear. Germline V gives CDR1 MNHNS, CDR2 SASEGT. This CDR3 has 14 residues. V was cut by 1 base and J by 0 bases, with 6 bases left in between. The CDR3 is CASSEELPNYGYTF. CDR3 nucleotides: TGTGCCAGCAGTGAAGAACTCCCTAACTATGGCTACACCTTC.

V is TRBV6-5 and J is TRBJ2-7; 7 nucleotides align to TRBD1. Per germline, CDR1 MNHEY and CDR2 SVGAGI. The CDR3 is 14 residues long. With 6 bases clipped from V and 5 bases from J, the junction kept 10 bases outside the gene matches. The CDR3 DNA is TGTGCCAGCAGGTCGGCGACAGGGTCGGACGAGCAGTACTTC. As protein: CASRSATGSDEQYF.

The chain is built from TRBV7-8 and TRBJ1-1; maybe TRBD1 (5 bases). Germline CDR1 and CDR2: SGHVS and FQNEAQ. The germline V and J ends were trimmed by 5 bases and 3 bases, with 13 bases remaining between them. The CDR3 contains 14 residues. Here the CDR3 reads CASSPIDSDTEAFF. The CDR3 nucleotides read TGTGCCAGCAGCCCAATCGACAGCGACACTGAAGCTTTCTTT. Together with reference TRBV7-8 and TRBJ1-1, the CDR3 gives the full variable domain: GAGVSQSPRYKVAKRGQDVALRCDPISGHVSLFWYQQALGQGPEFLTYFQNEAQLDKSGLPSDRFFAERPEGSVSTLKIQRTQQEDSAVYLCASSPIDSDTEAFFGQGTRLTVV.

The rearrangement uses TRBV11-2 and TRBJ2-4, with D unresolved. Trimming pared 6 bases from V and 1 base from J, leaving 10 bases between. The CDR3 runs 14 residues. Germline V gives CDR1 SGHAT, CDR2 FQNNGV. CDR3 bases: TGTGCCAGCAGACCCGGATGGGCCAAAAACATTCAGTACTTC. Protein product: CASRPGWAKNIQYF.

This sequence joins TRBV11-1 and TRBJ1-3, with D uncertain. This CDR3 spans 16 amino acids. V was clipped by 8 bases and J by 2 bases, with 19 bases between them. In germline, CDR1 is SGHAT, CDR2 FQDESV (reference sequence). The CDR3 bases are TGTGCCAGCGAAGCTTACTCCGAGTCCGCTGGAAACACCATATATTTT. Its translation: CASEAYSESAGNTIYF. The entire variable domain, with the rest obtained from reference TRBV11-1 and TRBJ1-3, is as follows: EAEVAQSPRYKITEKSQAVAFWCDPISGHATLYWYRQILGQGPELLVQFQDESVVDDSQLPKDRFSAERLKGVDSTLKIQPAELGDSAMYLCASEAYSESAGNTIYFGEGSWLTVV.

This clone was seen only a few times. The V and J genes are TRBV6-5 and TRBJ2-7; 7 bases are shared with TRBD2. Trimming at V came to 6 bases and at J to 7 bases, leaving 12 bases not matched to a gene. Germline CDR1 and CDR2: MNHEY and SVGAGI. This CDR3 has 14 amino acids. CDR3 sequence: CASSPGLGDQEQYF. The CDR3 DNA follows: TGTGCCAGCAGCCCTGGACTAGGGGATCAAGAGCAGTACTTC.

The V call is TRBV5-6, the J call TRBJ1-1; D remains ambiguous. V dropped 3 bases and J dropped 4 bases, with 13 bases sitting between them. This CDR3 has 14 residues. Germline V gene sequence: CDR1 SGHDT, CDR2 YYEEEE. CDR3 nucleotide sequence: TGTGCCAGCAGCTATGGTGAGGGTGGCACTGAAGCTTTCTTT. Protein product: CASSYGEGGTEAFF.

The genes are TRBV15 and TRBJ2-7; the D is unclear. The CDR3 runs 14 residues. Trimming shortened V by 3 bases and J by 3 bases, and 12 bases separated the two germline ends. Per germline, CDR1 LNHNV and CDR2 YYDKDF (reference sequence). CDR3 loop: CATSRLRNYYEQYF. The CDR3 DNA follows: TGTGCCACCAGCAGGCTCAGGAACTACTACGAGCAGTACTTC.

The chain employs TRBV12-5 and TRBJ1-2, with TRBD1 matching 10 bases. With 0 bases clipped from V and 8 bases from J, the junction kept 9 bases outside the gene matches. CDR1 is LGHNT and CDR2 is FRNRAP in the germline V gene. The CDR3 runs 16 residues. CDR3 nucleotides: TGTGCTAGTGGTTTGGTACTGACAGGGGGCAATAGAGGCTACACCTTC. Its translation: CASGLVLTGGNRGYTF.

This clone was seen a few times. V is TRBV5-6 and J is TRBJ1-1; 8 bases map to TRBD1. The trim removed 5 bases at V and 8 bases at J, leaving 5 bases unmatched. This CDR3 has 12 amino acids. Per the germline V gene, CDR1 is SGHDT and CDR2 is YYEEEE. Here the CDR3 reads CASSGDRFEAFF. For the CDR3, the DNA is TGTGCCAGCAGTGGGGACAGGTTCGAAGCTTTCTTT.

The rearrangement joins TRBV2 to TRBJ1-1; D possibly corresponds to TRBD1 (5 bases). V was clipped by 11 bases and J by 4 bases, with 11 bases between them. The CDR3 sequence is 11 residues long. In germline, CDR1 is SNHLY, CDR2 FYNNEI. The chain's CDR3 is CAGAGFTEAFF. CDR3 sequence (DNA): TGTGCCGGTGCAGGGTTCACTGAAGCTTTCTTT. Using reference TRBV2 and TRBJ1-1 for the parts outside the CDR3, the full variable domain is EPEVTQTPSHQVTQMGQEVILRCVPISNHLYFYWYRQILGQKVEFLVSFYNNEISEKSEIFDDQFSVERPDGSNFTLKIRSTKLEDSAMYFCAGAGFTEAFFGQGTRLTVV.

The chain employs TRBV5-4 and TRBJ2-1; possible D gene TRBD2, 6 bases. CDR1 and CDR2 from the germline V gene are SGHNT and YYREEE (reference sequence). Trimming left V 8 bases short and J 0 bases short, with 15 bases between. This CDR3 has 15 residues. The CDR3 DNA reads as TGTGCCAGTCGCCAGGGACTTCCCTCCTACAATGAGCAGTTCTTC. Amino acids: CASRQGLPSYNEQFF.

The gene calls are TRBV28 and TRBJ2-1, with D hard to call. Trimming stripped 7 bases from V and 3 bases from J, with 4 bases between. The CDR3 consists of 11 residues. Germline CDR1 reads MDHEN; CDR2 reads SYDVKM. In nucleotides, the CDR3 is TGTGCCAGCACCCTCTACAATGAGCAGTTCTTC. As protein: CASTLYNEQFF.

The rearrangement joins TRBV13 to TRBJ1-2; possibly TRBD1 for D (5 bases). The CDR3 length is 15 residues. Trimming removed 7 bases from V and 0 bases from J, with 15 bases in between. The germline V gene has CDR1 PRHDT and CDR2 FYEKMQ (reference sequence). CDR3 in DNA: TGTGCCAGCACCCGGGGGACTGAGGCTAACTATGGCTACACCTTC. It codes for CASTRGTEANYGYTF. The entire variable domain, with the rest obtained from reference TRBV13 and TRBJ1-2, is as follows: AAGVIQSPRHLIKEKRETATLKCYPIPRHDTVYWYQQGPGQDPQFLISFYEKMQSDKGSIPDRFSAQQFSDYHSELNMSSLELGDSALYFCASTRGTEANYGYTFGSGTRLTVV.

This clone has just one count. The genes are TRBV9 and TRBJ1-3; D not resolved. Germline CDR1 SGDLS, CDR2 YYNGEE. The germline V and J ends were trimmed by 4 bases and 4 bases, with 9 bases remaining between them. This CDR3 region has 13 residues. The CDR3 loop reads CASSPPAGNTIYF. Written as DNA, the CDR3 is TGTGCCAGCAGCCCACCGGCCGGAAACACCATATATTTT.